Below are 31 T cell receptor beta chains sequenced from a single sample in a study of T cell repertoires in cytomegalovirus infection (dated by TCRdb to between 2018 and 2021). The run used an Illumina HiSeq 1500. TCRdb cleaned the public reads at Q25 with fastp, built clones with MiXCR and kept in-frame beta chains. A single entry per CDR3 protein holds the most common genes and DNA from its merged rows. Here the sample has under 200,000 distinct CDR3 sequences; under 30% occur a single time. 30% to 35% of the sample belongs to the ten largest clones. What was sequenced was PBMCs. These receptors came from a human donor in good health (CMV status not recorded). Some clones in this sample may be carry-over from other donors' samples.

This chain links TRBV7-2 with TRBJ2-5; 10 bases align to TRBD2. After removal of 5 bases from V and 4 bases from J, the junction contained 4 bases not matched to a gene. This CDR3 region has 14 residues. CDR1 is SGHTA, CDR2 FQGNSA, per germline. DNA for the CDR3: TGTGCCAGCAGCCCCTCTAGCGGGGGAGAGACCCAGTACTTC. Protein sequence: CASSPSSGGETQYF.

This clonotype was detected many times. The genes are TRBV4-2 and TRBJ2-3; D is unresolved. The CDR3 has 14 residues. V lost 4 bases and J lost 2, with 10 bases in between. In germline, CDR1 is LGHNA, CDR2 YNFKEQ. The CDR3 DNA is TGTGCCAGCAGCCCACGGGTGGACACAGATACGCAGTATTTT. Its translation is CASSPRVDTDTQYF.

This clonotype was counted many times. The genes are TRBV7-2 and TRBJ2-7; TRBD1 might be the D (5 bases). The V end lost 1 base, the J end lost 9 bases, and 10 bases lay between the germline ends. The CDR3 has 12 amino acids. From germline, CDR1 is SGHTA and CDR2 FQGNSA. The CDR3 is CASSLDQGRQYF. Written as DNA, the CDR3 is TGTGCCAGCAGCTTAGACCAGGGCCGGCAGTACTTC.

Ten or more counts support this clonotype. The V and J genes are TRBV6-5 and TRBJ1-5; D is ambiguous. V dropped 0 bases and J dropped 3 bases, with 6 bases sitting between them. Germline CDR1 reads MNHEY; CDR2 reads SVGAGI. The CDR3 is 14 amino acids. The CDR3 DNA sequence: TGTGCCAGCAGTTACTCTTACACCAATCAGCCCCAGCATTTT. It encodes CASSYSYTNQPQHF.

This clonotype turned up a few times. The J gene is TRBJ1-2, the V gene TRBV29-1; no clear D gene. With 3 bases removed from V and 4 bases from J, the gap between germline ends came to 6 bases. Germline V gene sequence: CDR1 SQVTM, CDR2 ANQGSEA. There are 11 residues in the CDR3. CDR3 coding DNA: TGCAGCGTTGAGGGAGTCTATGGCTACACCTTC. This encodes CSVEGVYGYTF.

This clonotype has only a few counts. This chain uses TRBV3-1 with TRBJ2-5; no firm D call. Trimming removed 4 bases from V and 5 bases from J, with 8 bases in between. From germline, CDR1 is LGHDT and CDR2 YNNKEL (reference sequence). The length of the CDR3 is 12 residues. The CDR3 sequence is CASSLTRETQYF. The CDR3 region has the DNA TGTGCCAGCAGCCTAACCCGGGAGACCCAGTACTTC.

CDR3 loop: CAWDQERKAEAFF. CDR3 DNA: TGTGCCTGGGACCAGGAGAGAAAAGCTGAAGCTTTCTTT. The V and J genes are TRBV30 and TRBJ1-1; unclear D gene. Germline loops: CDR1 GTSNPN, CDR2 SVGIG (reference sequence). The CDR3 has 13 residues. Trimming stripped 5 bases from V and 6 bases from J, with 16 bases between.

The chain combines TRBV5-1 with TRBJ1-2, with D possibly TRBD1 on 5 matching bases. The CDR3 contains 18 residues. Germline CDR1 and CDR2: SGHRS and YFSETQ. V lost 0 bases and J 7 bases, leaving 25 bases between the germline ends. The CDR3 is CASSLEGRGAQWSSGYTF. The CDR3 DNA is TGCGCCAGCAGCTTGGAAGGACGTGGGGCACAGTGGAGCTCTGGCTACACCTTC.

This chain connects TRBV20-1 to TRBJ2-7, with 10 bases lining up with TRBD2. The germline V gene encodes CDR1 DFQATT and CDR2 SNEGSKA (reference sequence). Unmatched junction bases numbered 5, after V lost 2 bases and J lost 1 base. The CDR3 loop spans 15 amino acids. DNA for the CDR3: TGCAGTGCTAGAACACTAGCGGGGCTTTCCTACGAGCAGTACTTC. The encoded protein is CSARTLAGLSYEQYF.

This clonotype has a handful of counts. The DNA for the CDR3 is TGCGCCAGCAGCCAAGCCGTAGACACGTTCCTACTCCACTTT. Translating it yields CASSQAVDTFLLHF. The chain uses TRBV4-1 and TRBJ1-6; no firm D call. V was pared by 1 base and J by 16 bases, with 17 bases between. Germline V gene sequence: CDR1 MGHRA, CDR2 YSYEKL. This CDR3 is built from 14 residues.

The chain has TRBV19 and TRBJ2-2; the match to TRBD2 covers 14 bases. Germline V gene sequence: CDR1 LNHDA, CDR2 SQIVND (reference sequence). The junction had 6 bases not matched to a gene; V was cut back by 3 bases and J by 0 bases. There are 19 residues in the CDR3. The CDR3, as DNA: TGTGCCAGTAGTATCGAAGGACTAGCGGGGGGCTCGAACACCGGGGAGCTGTTTTTT. This translates into CASSIEGLAGGSNTGELFF.

This clonotype has a single count. The CDR3 is CSVTGTGGIEAFF. The DNA of the CDR3 is TGCAGCGTCACCGGGACAGGGGGCATTGAAGCTTTCTTT. The chain joins TRBV29-1 to TRBJ1-1, with 12 bases lining up with TRBD1. The CDR3 sequence is 13 residues long. V shed 6 bases and J 7 bases; nucleotides not matched to a gene: 6. CDR1 and CDR2 (germline): SQVTM, ANQGSEA.

There are a few counts of this clonotype. The CDR3 DNA is TGTGCCAGCAGCCCTGGACAGATCTTCTATGGCTACACCTTC. Protein: CASSPGQIFYGYTF. The chain carries TRBV7-9 and TRBJ1-2, with a possible D match to TRBD1 (6 bases). This CDR3 spans 14 amino acids. CDR1 SEHNR and CDR2 FQNEAQ come from the germline V gene (reference sequence). Trimming stripped 5 bases from V and 4 bases from J, with 14 bases between.

CDR3 in amino acids: CASSQDPGQGAILPEAFF. The CDR3 coding sequence is TGTGCCAGCAGCCAAGATCCGGGACAGGGGGCGATCCTTCCTGAAGCTTTCTTT. V is TRBV14 and J is TRBJ1-1; 12 nucleotides agree with TRBD1. The length of the CDR3 is 18 residues. The germline CDR1 and CDR2 sequences are SGHDN and FVKESK. V lost 0 bases to trimming and J lost 6 bases; unmatched junction nucleotides: 11.

V is TRBV6-5 and J is TRBJ2-5; maybe TRBD2 (5 bases). V was pared by 0 bases and J by 7 bases, with 15 bases between. The germline gives CDR1 MNHEY, CDR2 SVGAGI. The CDR3 is made up of 15 amino acids. For the CDR3, the DNA is TGTGCCAGCAGTTACTCTGGGCCCCAGAGCGGGACCCAGTACTTC. Translating gives CASSYSGPQSGTQYF.

The chain joins TRBV29-1 to TRBJ1-2; 9 bases align to TRBD1. The CDR3 loop spans 11 amino acids. CDR1 is SQVTM, CDR2 ANQGSEA, per germline. V gave up 7 bases and J gave up 8 bases; unmatched junction bases: 5. Here the CDR3 reads CSGQGDRGYTF. CDR3 bases: TGCAGCGGACAGGGGGATCGCGGCTACACCTTC.

In this sample, this clonotype turned up many times. The gene calls are TRBV7-2 and TRBJ1-2, with a weak D call TRBD1 (5 bases). The CDR3 is 12 amino acids. V was shortened by 5 bases and J by 3 bases, with 7 bases between the two germline ends. Germline V lookup: CDR1 SGHTA, CDR2 FQGNSA. CDR3 region: CASSPGDYGYTF. Written as DNA, the CDR3 is TGTGCCAGCAGCCCGGGGGACTATGGCTACACCTTC.

V gene TRBV5-4 combines with J gene TRBJ1-1, with 9 bases aligning to TRBD1. Germline lookup yields CDR1 SGHNT and CDR2 YYREEE (reference sequence). The CDR3 runs to 14 residues. Trimming took 2 bases from V and 11 from J; bases not matched to a gene: 10. The CDR3 region is CASSFDRGDEAAFF. The DNA for the CDR3 is TGTGCCAGCAGCTTCGACAGGGGGGACGAAGCGGCTTTCTTT.

The rearrangement links TRBV15 to TRBJ1-3; a weak D match, TRBD1 (5 bases). CDR1 and CDR2 from the germline V gene are LNHNV and YYDKDF (reference sequence). Trimming cost V 0 bases and J 2 bases, with 11 bases left between them. The CDR3 contains 16 residues. The CDR3 coding sequence is TGTGCCACCAGCAGAGATTATAGGGGACCTGGAAACACCATATATTTT. It encodes CATSRDYRGPGNTIYF.

This clonotype has just a few counts. The chain joins TRBV7-2 to TRBJ2-3, with 11 positions matching TRBD2. CDR1 and CDR2 from the germline V gene are SGHTA and FQGNSA. This CDR3 has 17 residues. The V and J ends lost 4 bases and 2 bases, in that order; junction bases with no gene match: 8. The CDR3 reads CASSSRLAGLLTDTQYF. CDR3 DNA: TGTGCCAGCAGCTCAAGACTAGCGGGGCTCCTCACAGATACGCAGTATTTT.

This clonotype was observed a handful of times. Germline and junction disagree at one end, which may indicate a read error. The chain uses TRBV7-4 and TRBJ2-6; D is perhaps TRBD1 (5 bases). CDR1 is SGHVT, CDR2 SQSDAQ, per germline. CDR3 size: 13 residues. CDR3 nucleotide sequence: TGTGCCACAGTTGTCTCTGGGGCCAACGTTCTGACTTTC. Translation gives CATVVSGANVLTF.

This clonotype appeared a few times. The CDR3 reads CASSLEGATEAFF. CDR3 bases: TGTGCCAGCAGTTTAGAAGGGGCCACTGAAGCTTTCTTT. The rearrangement joins TRBV12-3 or TRBV12-4 to TRBJ1-1; D might be TRBD1 (5 bases). The CDR3 spans 13 residues. V was pared by 1 base and J by 4 bases, with 7 bases between.

This clonotype was seen more than once but under ten times. This chain's CDR3 is CASSGQVDTYGYTF. CDR3 DNA: TGTGCCAGCAGTGGACAGGTGGATACCTATGGCTACACCTTC. The chain uses TRBV5-4 and TRBJ1-2; 7 bases map to TRBD1. This CDR3 contains 14 residues. Germline CDR1 reads SGHNT; CDR2 reads YYREEE (reference sequence). With 5 bases clipped from V and 4 bases from J, the junction kept 8 bases outside the gene matches.

DNA for the CDR3: TGTGCCAGCAGTGAAGCAGGGCGGAACACTGAAGCTTTCTTT. Amino acids: CASSEAGRNTEAFF. The chain couples TRBV6-1 to TRBJ1-1; no clear D. The ends were cut back, 0 bases at V and 1 base at J, with 6 bases in the middle. The length of the CDR3 is 14 residues. CDR1 MNHNS and CDR2 SASEGT come from the germline V gene.

In this sample, this clonotype turned up once. The genes are TRBV28 and TRBJ2-7; D possibly corresponds to TRBD1 (5 bases). Germline loops: CDR1 MDHEN, CDR2 SYDVKM. V lost 5 bases and J 0 bases, leaving 14 bases between the germline ends. This CDR3 is 15 amino acids long. In DNA, the CDR3 is TGTGCCAGCAGTCGGATACCGACAGACTCCTACGAGCAGTACTTC. Translating gives CASSRIPTDSYEQYF.

This clonotype was detected a few times. This rearrangement joins TRBV12-3 or TRBV12-4 to TRBJ1-2, with D uncertain. Trimming took 4 bases from V and 4 from J, leaving 7 bases between them. CDR3 size: 12 residues. For the CDR3, the DNA is TGTGCCAGCAGTTCGGACGGCTATGGCTACACCTTC. The encoded protein is CASSSDGYGYTF.

The V call is TRBV29-1, the J call TRBJ1-2; D is unclear. CDR1 SQVTM and CDR2 ANQGSEA come from the germline V gene. V lost 6 bases to trimming and J lost 6 bases, with 11 bases between them. The CDR3 is 11 amino acids. CDR3 nucleotide sequence: TGCAGCGTCCTCCTGAGGGATGGCTACACCTTC. It specifies CSVLLRDGYTF.

The rearrangement joins TRBV7-3 to TRBJ2-2, with TRBD1 matching over 11 bases. The CDR3 extends over 15 amino acids. Unmatched junction bases numbered 3, after V lost 3 bases and J lost 6 bases. Looked up from germline, CDR1 is SGHTA and CDR2 is FQGTGA. CDR3: CASSFGQGAPGELFF. The CDR3 nucleotides are TGTGCCAGCAGCTTTGGACAGGGGGCGCCCGGGGAGCTGTTTTTT.

This clonotype showed up just once. CDR3: CASSLLGRPQETQYF. The CDR3, as DNA: TGTGCCAGCTCACTTCTAGGGCGGCCTCAAGAGACCCAGTACTTC. The chain employs TRBV18 and TRBJ2-5; D not resolved. The V gene's germline CDR1 is KGHSH and CDR2 LQKENI. The V end was cut by 4 bases, the J end by 2 bases, with 14 bases between. The CDR3 has 15 residues.

The J gene is TRBJ2-1, the V gene TRBV5-1; 7 bases align to TRBD2. Trimming at V came to 2 bases and at J to 2 bases, leaving 7 bases not matched to a gene. The CDR3 has 16 amino acids. Germline CDR1 reads SGHRS; CDR2 reads YFSETQ. CDR3 nucleotides: TGCGCCAGCAGCTTCACCGCGGGGGTTCCCTACAATGAGCAGTTCTTC. Translation gives CASSFTAGVPYNEQFF.

The chain uses TRBV7-9 and TRBJ1-6, with D uncertain. The CDR3 runs to 14 residues. The V end lost 3 bases, the J end lost 7 bases, and 10 bases lay between the germline ends. Germline V gene sequence: CDR1 SEHNR, CDR2 FQNEAQ (reference sequence). CDR3 in DNA: TGTGCCAGCAGCTTCGGTCTTCGCAATTCACCCCTCCACTTT. This translates into CASSFGLRNSPLHF.